A selection of T cell receptor beta chains follows, all from one sample in a study of blood T cells in healthy people across ages. Each CDR3 protein is one row after TCRdb ran MiXCR on the 5' RACE reads. The sample records 1.5 million to 2 million distinct CDR3 sequences, approximately 28% being singletons. What was sequenced was blood. The receptors were gathered from a young woman in good health. Both conserved end residues are part of each CDR3. A D gene is named only where the DNA matches it firmly. Only part of the rows carry a size: once, few, many, or a class if the clone is expanded.

TRBJ2-7 | TRBV20-1 | . | TRBD1 | TGCAGTGCTACGGACAGGGGAGACGAGCAGTACTTC | CSATDRGDEQYF
TRBJ2-1 | TRBV11-2 | few | . | TGTGCCAGCAGCTTGACAGGAGTTTTTGACAATGAGCAGTTCTTC | CASSLTGVFDNEQFF
TRBJ2-7 | TRBV6-1 | few | . | TGTGCCAGCAACAGGGTCTCCTACGAGCAGTACTTC | CASNRVSYEQYF
TRBJ1-6 | TRBV15 | many | . | TGTGCCACCAGCAGAGAGCGTAAGGGTGGCAATTCACCCCTCCACTTT | CATSRERKGGNSPLHF
TRBJ2-7 | TRBV28 | . | TRBD2 | TGTGCCAGCAGTTTGGGGGGGAACTTCTACGGGCAGTACTTC | CASSLGGNFYGQYF
TRBJ2-3 | TRBV2 | few | . | TGTGCCAGCAGTGAAGGGTCAGCTTCTAGTACAGATACGCAGTATTTT | CASSEGSASSTDTQYF
TRBJ2-5 | TRBV9 | . | TRBD2 | TGTGCCAGCAGCAGAGGACTAGCGGGGATATTACAAGAGACCCAGTACTTC | CASSRGLAGILQETQYF
TRBJ2-3 | TRBV5-1 | few | TRBD2 | TGCGCCAGCTTGCCCCAACCCGGGACTAGTGCGTCAAATACGCAGTATTTT | CASLPQPGTSASNTQYF
TRBJ2-7 | TRBV20-1 | . | TRBD2 | TGCAGTGCTAGGATAAGAAGCGGGGGGAGCTCCTACGAGCAGTACTTC | CSARIRSGGSSYEQYF
TRBJ2-1 | TRBV15 | many | . | TGTGCCACCAGCCCCCAGGGGGGCGGTTCAGAGCAGTTCTTC | CATSPQGGGSEQFF
TRBJ2-1 | TRBV7-9 | few | TRBD2 | TGTGCCAGCAGCTCGGGACTAGCGGGGGGGGCCCGCAATGAGCAGTTCTTC | CASSSGLAGGARNEQFF
TRBJ1-1 | TRBV6-1 | few | TRBD1 | TGTGCCAGCAGGACGGACAGGGGGCACGGAACTGAAGCTTTCTTT | CASRTDRGHGTEAFF
TRBJ1-1 | TRBV20-1 | . | . | TGCAGTGCTAGGGGGGACACCCCTGAAGCTTTCTTT | CSARGDTPEAFF
TRBJ2-1 | TRBV29-1 | many | TRBD1 | TGCAGCGTGGGACAGGGGCCGAGCTCCTACAATGAGCAGTTCTTC | CSVGQGPSSYNEQFF
TRBJ2-7 | TRBV10-3 | . | . | TGTGCCATCGTAATCGGACCGGGATACGAGCAGTACTTC | CAIVIGPGYEQYF
TRBJ2-1 | TRBV24-1 | . | TRBD1 | TGTGCCACCAGTGACCCGGACAGGGGTGAGCAGTTCTTC | CATSDPDRGEQFF
TRBJ1-5 | TRBV9 | few | . | TGTGCCAGCAGCGTAGTCGAAGGGTTCAGCAATCAGCCCCAGCATTTT | CASSVVEGFSNQPQHF
TRBJ2-5 | TRBV7-2 | few | . | TGTGCCAGCAGCTTAGGACTGCCCCCAGAGGCCCAGTACTTC | CASSLGLPPEAQYF
TRBJ1-6 | TRBV30 | few | . | TGTGCCTGGAGGGCTGACAGTACCCGCGCACCCCTCCACTTT | CAWRADSTRAPLHF
TRBJ2-4 | TRBV20-1 | . | . | TGCAATGCTAGTCGGGTAGCCAAAAACATTCAGTACTTC | CNASRVAKNIQYF
TRBJ1-4 | TRBV29-1 | few | . | TGCAGCGTTCAAGCCAGGGCAGGGGAAAAACTGTTTTTT | CSVQARAGEKLFF
TRBJ1-2 | TRBV10-3 | few | . | TGTGCCATCAGGGGGGGGCGAGGCTACACCTTC | CAIRGGRGYTF
TRBJ2-7 | TRBV6-2/TRBV6-3 | . | . | TGTGCCAGCAGTTACCGGCATGAGCAGTACTTC | CASSYRHEQYF
TRBJ2-3 | TRBV4-1 | few | . | TGCGCCAGCAGATGGTCTCACACAGATACGCAGTATTTT | CASRWSHTDTQYF
TRBJ1-4 | TRBV28 | . | . | TGTGCCAGCAGTGCCTCGTGGGTGGGTGATGAAAAACTGTTTTTT | CASSASWVGDEKLFF
TRBJ1-5 | TRBV18 | . | TRBD1 | TGTGCCAGCTCACCAGGACAGGGCGAGCAGTCCCAGCATTTT | CASSPGQGEQSQHF